A single sample is the source of the 21 T cell receptor beta chains below, sequenced in a study of blood T cell repertoires in COVID-19. The table came from immunoSEQ multiplex PCR; TCRdb's copy has only in-frame clones and leaves some out. The table shows roughly 230,000 clones, with about 82% occurring only once. Sequencing was carried out using peripheral blood. These receptors all stem from a woman aged 55-69 years with active or convalescent COVID-19.

This sequence joins TRBV6-4 and TRBJ1-2; the D is unclear. Trimming removed 2 bases from V and 8 bases from J, with 15 bases in between. This CDR3 spans 14 amino acids. CDR1 is MRHNA and CDR2 is SNTAGT in the germline V gene. CDR3 nucleotide sequence: TGTGCCAGCAGTGACCCGGCGCGGCATGTGGGCTACACCTTC. Translating gives CASSDPARHVGYTF.

This clone was found once. V and J are TRBV28 and TRBJ2-5, with TRBD2 identical over 10 bases. CDR1 is MDHEN, CDR2 SYDVKM, per germline. The CDR3 has 17 residues. J was trimmed by 0 bases and V by 6 bases; bases with no gene match: 10. CDR3 in amino acids: CASSGDSTSGYQETQYF. The CDR3 DNA reads TGTGCCAGCAGCGGGGACTCGACTAGCGGGTACCAAGAGACCCAGTACTTC.

This chain connects TRBV2 to TRBJ2-1; D perhaps matches TRBD1 (7 bases). V was clipped by 4 bases and J by 4 bases, with 14 bases between them. CDR3 size: 15 residues. Germline V gene sequence: CDR1 SNHLY, CDR2 FYNNEI. CDR3 residues: CASSVGQGGYNEQFF. CDR3 bases: TGTGCCAGCAGTGTTGGGCAGGGGGGTTACAATGAGCAGTTCTTC.

V usage is TRBV6-4 and J usage is TRBJ2-7, with 7 bases that match TRBD2. CDR3 length: 14 amino acids. After removal of 8 bases from V and 5 bases from J, the junction contained 12 bases not matched to a gene. Germline lookup yields CDR1 MRHNA and CDR2 SNTAGT. The CDR3 region has the DNA TGTGCCAGCGGGCACACGGGACTAAGTAACGAGCAGTACGTC. It yields the protein CASGHTGLSNEQYV.

The V call is TRBV30, the J call TRBJ2-7, with TRBD1 matching 9 bases. The CDR3 consists of 14 residues. J lost 7 bases, V lost 4 bases, and 11 bases had no gene match. Germline V gives CDR1 GTSNPN, CDR2 SVGIG (reference sequence). The CDR3 DNA follows: TGTGCCTGGAAGACCGGGACAGGGTCTTCGGAGCAGTACTTC. This codes for CAWKTGTGSSEQYF. Supplemented by reference TRBV30 and TRBJ2-7, the full variable domain reads SQTIHQWPATLVQPVGSPLSLECTVEGTSNPNLYWYRQAAGRGLQLLFYSVGIGQISSEVPQNLSASRPQDRQFILSSKKLLLSDSGFYLCAWKTGTGSSEQYFGPGTRLTVT.

The CDR3 nucleotides are TGCAGCGTTGAAGATTCCGGGTCTGGGACAGATACGCAGTATTTT. Translated: CSVEDSGSGTDTQYF. V gene TRBV29-1 combines with J gene TRBJ2-3; no definite D call. Germline CDR1 SQVTM, CDR2 ANQGSEA. The CDR3 length is 15 residues. V lost 0 bases to trimming and J lost 3 bases, with 13 bases between them.

This sequence joins TRBV5-1 and TRBJ2-3; no reliable D call. CDR3 length equals 14 residues. Germline V gene lookup returns CDR1 SGHRS and CDR2 YFSETQ. The germline V and J ends were trimmed by 3 bases and 4 bases, with 12 bases remaining between them. The CDR3 DNA sequence: TGCGCCAGCAGCTCCACAACGGGTGCAGATACGCAGTATTTT. Protein: CASSSTTGADTQYF.

The chain joins TRBV6-5 to TRBJ1-2; D is ambiguous. The CDR3 runs 14 residues. With 3 bases removed from V and 0 bases from J, the gap between germline ends came to 8 bases. CDR1 is MNHEY and CDR2 is SVGAGI in the germline V gene. The CDR3 is CASSYSAANYGYTF. CDR3 bases: TGTGCCAGCAGTTATAGTGCGGCTAACTATGGCTACACCTTC.

This rearrangement joins TRBV5-1 to TRBJ2-3; D not certain. The V gene's germline CDR1 is SGHRS and CDR2 YFSETQ. The germline V and J ends were trimmed by 0 bases and 2 bases, with 13 bases remaining between them. The CDR3 has 16 amino acids. This CDR3 is CASSLAAQSFTDTQYF. The CDR3 nucleotides read TGCGCCAGCAGCTTGGCCGCACAGTCATTCACAGATACGCAGTATTTT.

The rearrangement joins TRBV7-2 to TRBJ1-6; no clear D gene. Trimming left V 4 bases short and J 5 bases short, with 12 bases between. The CDR3 is made up of 15 amino acids. Germline values: CDR1 SGHTA, CDR2 FQGNSA. In nucleotides, the CDR3 is TGTGCCAGCAGCTGGAGTCGCACTAATAATTCACCCCTCCACTTT. As protein: CASSWSRTNNSPLHF.

The chain carries TRBV7-2 and TRBJ2-7; 9 nucleotides line up with TRBD2. Germline lookup yields CDR1 SGHTA and CDR2 FQGNSA. This CDR3 comprises 18 residues. Trimming removed 2 bases from V and 4 bases from J; junction bases left unmatched: 15. CDR3 DNA sequence: TGTGCCAGCAGCTTAATCCGATTGGCGGGAGGGCCTAGGTACGAGCAGTACTTC. Residues: CASSLIRLAGGPRYEQYF.

The chain uses TRBV4-2 and TRBJ2-3; the match to TRBD2 covers 10 bases. Germline assignment: CDR1 LGHNA and CDR2 YNFKEQ. Losses at the gene ends were 0 bases for V and 2 bases for J; bases not matched to a gene: 8. There are 18 residues in the CDR3. CDR3 sequence (DNA): TGTGCCAGCAGCCAAGAGTCGAGACTAGCGGGTGCCACAGATACGCAGTATTTT. Its translation: CASSQESRLAGATDTQYF.

The gene calls are TRBV18 and TRBJ2-5, with D maybe TRBD1 (5 bases). V was trimmed by 3 bases and J by 5 bases, leaving 10 bases between them. The germline CDR1 and CDR2 sequences are KGHSH and LQKENI. This CDR3 comprises 13 residues. In DNA, the CDR3 is TGTGCCAGCTCACCTGGGGCAGGGGAGACCCAGTACTTC. Amino acids: CASSPGAGETQYF.

The chain employs TRBV19 and TRBJ1-1, with 7 bases that match TRBD1. The V and J ends lost 5 bases and 4 bases, in that order; junction bases with no gene match: 7. This CDR3 comprises 14 residues. The germline CDR1 and CDR2 sequences are LNHDA and SQIVND (reference sequence). CDR3 residues: CASSSTGAFTEAFF. CDR3 in DNA: TGTGCCAGTAGTTCTACAGGGGCCTTCACTGAAGCTTTCTTT.

The chain employs TRBV6-1 and TRBJ1-1, with unresolved D. The germline V gene encodes CDR1 MNHNS and CDR2 SASEGT. Between the trimmed V and J ends, which lost 0 bases and 3 bases, there was a span of 17 bases. This CDR3 has 17 amino acids. CDR3 protein: CASSEAPGPGVDTEAFF. CDR3 DNA sequence: TGTGCCAGCAGTGAAGCCCCCGGCCCCGGGGTCGACACTGAAGCTTTCTTT.

V is TRBV5-1 and J is TRBJ1-3; 7 bases match TRBD1. The CDR3 runs 15 residues. Germline loops: CDR1 SGHRS, CDR2 YFSETQ. With V trimmed by 2 bases and J by 0 bases, 2 bases remained unmatched. CDR3: CASSFGTVSGNTIYF. The CDR3 DNA follows: TGCGCCAGCAGCTTCGGGACAGTCTCTGGAAACACCATATATTTT.

V usage is TRBV7-9 and J usage is TRBJ1-1; tentatively, D is TRBD1 (5 bases). The length of the CDR3 is 13 residues. Trimming stripped 6 bases from V and 0 bases from J, with 8 bases between. In germline, CDR1 is SEHNR, CDR2 FQNEAQ (reference sequence). The DNA for the CDR3 is TGTGCCAGCAGAGGGGTGATGAACACTGAAGCTTTCTTT. This sequence encodes CASRGVMNTEAFF.

This chain connects TRBV11-3 to TRBJ2-5; D is undetermined. Per the germline V gene, CDR1 is SGHNT and CDR2 is YENEEA. The CDR3 totals 13 residues. V was trimmed by 2 bases and J by 5 bases, leaving 9 bases between them. For the CDR3, the DNA is TGTGCCAGCAGCTTACAGAGGTGGGAGACCCAGTACTTC. Translated: CASSLQRWETQYF.

The chain is built from TRBV5-1 and TRBJ2-3; 9 bases are shared with TRBD2. CDR1 is SGHRS and CDR2 is YFSETQ in the germline V gene. This CDR3 spans 15 amino acids. Trimming removed 3 bases from V and 1 base from J; junction bases left unmatched: 3. In DNA form, the CDR3 reads TGCGCCAGCAGCTCACTAGCGGGCGGCACAGATACGCAGTATTTT. Its translation: CASSSLAGGTDTQYF.

This chain joins TRBV21-1 and TRBJ2-7; the D segment call TRBD2 is taken from the table without a DNA check. TRBV21-1 is flagged as a pseudogene. The CDR3 is 16 amino acids. The CDR3 DNA reads as TGTGCCAGCAGCAAGTTGTGGGGGAGGGTTACCTACGAGCAGTACGTC. Its translation: CASSKLWGRVTYEQYV.

J is TRBJ2-3 and V is TRBV6-5, with D perhaps TRBD2 (5 bases). This CDR3 spans 15 amino acids. Trimming cost V 2 bases and J 5 bases, with 14 bases left between them. CDR1 MNHEY and CDR2 SVGAGI come from the germline V gene. CDR3 bases: TGTGCCAGCAGTTACAATCTAGCTACAATAGATACGCAGTATTTT. Its translation is CASSYNLATIDTQYF.